Sequencing of this TCR beta chain was carried out in a study of T-cell reconstitution after alpha-beta-depleted transplantation in children. Preparation of the TCRbeta library involved a method that used unique molecular identifiers. TCRdb itself ran the PCR reads through MiXCR, one entry per CDR3 protein. Found here are a few hundred thousand distinct CDR3 sequences, roughly 22% of them singletons; the top ten hold about 3.8%. Trimming pared 3 bases from V and 7 bases from J, leaving 12 bases between. There are 13 residues in the CDR3. The germline CDR1 and CDR2 sequences are KGHSH and LQKENI. This clonotype has a handful of counts.

This sequence originates from a human donor who donated a stem cell graft to a child with acute myeloid leukemia. The sequencing used PBMCs from the stem cell graft donor, collected from the stem cell graft. This chain uses TRBV18 with TRBJ1-1; D is undetermined. In DNA form, the CDR3 reads TGTGCCAGCTCACCCTCAGGAAAGGGTGAAGCTTTCTTT. It encodes CASSPSGKGEAFF.